This T cell receptor beta chain was identified during a study of STAT3 mutations in large granular lymphocyte leukemia. Whole-study results and caveats: In several patients, dominant TCR clone burden exceeded STAT3 mutant burden. Every T-cell large granular lymphocyte leukemia patient had at least one immunodominant TCR beta clonotype. Differing intervals and regimens complicate linking therapy response to clone burden.

The CDR3 has 14 residues. Germline lookup yields CDR1 GTSNPN and CDR2 SVGIG (reference sequence). Trimming cost V 1 base and J 1 base; bases outside gene matches: 3. TCRbeta libraries averaged around 40,000 productive templates per sample. Repertoires were generated with immunoSEQ multiplex PCR, while TCRdb's copy carries only in-frame clones and drops some. The repertoire holds around 7,000 clones, with roughly three quarters as singletons. Of note for this clone: What it recognizes is unknown.

Input material: peripheral blood mononuclear cells. This rearrangement joins TRBV30 to TRBJ1-1, with 7 bases lining up with TRBD1. This clonotype was obtained from a woman aged 40 to 55 with T-cell large granular lymphocyte leukemia. Some clones in this sample may be carry-over from other donors' samples. The CDR3, as DNA: TGTGCCTGGAGTGCAACAGGGGCGAACACTGAAGCTTTCTTT. This translates into CAWSATGANTEAFF. The full variable domain, its missing parts supplied by reference TRBV30 and TRBJ1-1, is SQTIHQWPATLVQPVGSPLSLECTVEGTSNPNLYWYRQAAGRGLQLLFYSVGIGQISSEVPQNLSASRPQDRQFILSSKKLLLSDSGFYLCAWSATGANTEAFFGQGTRLTVV.